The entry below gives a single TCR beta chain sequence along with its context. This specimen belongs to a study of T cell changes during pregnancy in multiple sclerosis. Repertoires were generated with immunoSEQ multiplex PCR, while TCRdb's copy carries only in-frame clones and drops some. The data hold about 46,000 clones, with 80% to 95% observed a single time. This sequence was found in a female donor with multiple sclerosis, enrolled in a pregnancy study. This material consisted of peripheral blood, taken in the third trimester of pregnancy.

The CDR3 DNA sequence: TGCGCCAGCAGCTCCGGACTAGCGGGGGGCTCCTACAATGAGCAGTTCTTC. Translating it yields CASSSGLAGGSYNEQFF. V and J are TRBV5-1 and TRBJ2-1; 14 bases line up with TRBD2. V shed 3 bases, J shed 0 bases, and the junction held 2 bases outside the gene matches. The CDR3 length is 17 residues. Per the germline V gene, CDR1 is SGHRS and CDR2 is YFSETQ.